This entry describes one TCR beta chain. Its specificity is unknown. The repertoire was sequenced with immunoSEQ multiplex PCR; TCRdb's copy has only in-frame clones and lacks some. The data contain about 100,000 clones, about 90% of them singletons. The data derive from a study of graft-versus-host responses after intestinal transplantation. At the level of the study: Anti-thymocyte globulin induction was given to all recipients, followed by tacrolimus and steroids for around 3 years.

V dropped 1 base and J dropped 4; count of bases not matched to a gene: 7. The CDR3 covers 15 residues. Germline V gene sequence: CDR1 SGHTA, CDR2 FQGNSA. Study-wide results and caveats: Early after transplant, HvG declines were associated with peak levels of circulating GvH clones.

The V call is TRBV7-2, the J call TRBJ2-7; 7 bases are a match to TRBD2. The sequenced sample was unstimulated CD4+ T cells sorted from spleen or lymph node cells, obtained before intestinal transplant. The clonotype originates from a human donor who received an intestinal transplant. CDR3: CASSLEGLAVYEQYF. CDR3 bases: TGTGCCAGCAGCTTAGAAGGGCTAGCGGTGTACGAGCAGTACTTC.